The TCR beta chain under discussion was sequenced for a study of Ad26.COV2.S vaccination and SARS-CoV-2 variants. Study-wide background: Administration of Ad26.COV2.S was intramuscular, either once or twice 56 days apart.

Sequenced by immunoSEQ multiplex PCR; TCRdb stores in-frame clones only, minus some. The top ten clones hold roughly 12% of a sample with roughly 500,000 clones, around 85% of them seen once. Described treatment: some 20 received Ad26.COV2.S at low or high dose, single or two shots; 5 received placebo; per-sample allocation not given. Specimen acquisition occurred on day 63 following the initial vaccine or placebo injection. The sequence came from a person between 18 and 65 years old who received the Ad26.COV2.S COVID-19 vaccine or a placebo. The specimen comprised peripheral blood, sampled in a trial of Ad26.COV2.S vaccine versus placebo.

The chain's CDR3 is CASSLETTLSGRSNTQYF. In DNA form, the CDR3 reads TGTGCCAGCAGCTTAGAAACAACCCTTAGCGGGAGGTCTAATACGCAGTATTTT. The chain employs TRBV11-3 and TRBJ2-3, with TRBD2 matching over 10 bases. Germline loops: CDR1 SGHNT, CDR2 YENEEA. The V and J ends lost 0 bases and 7 bases, in that order; junction bases with no gene match: 13. The CDR3 consists of 18 residues.